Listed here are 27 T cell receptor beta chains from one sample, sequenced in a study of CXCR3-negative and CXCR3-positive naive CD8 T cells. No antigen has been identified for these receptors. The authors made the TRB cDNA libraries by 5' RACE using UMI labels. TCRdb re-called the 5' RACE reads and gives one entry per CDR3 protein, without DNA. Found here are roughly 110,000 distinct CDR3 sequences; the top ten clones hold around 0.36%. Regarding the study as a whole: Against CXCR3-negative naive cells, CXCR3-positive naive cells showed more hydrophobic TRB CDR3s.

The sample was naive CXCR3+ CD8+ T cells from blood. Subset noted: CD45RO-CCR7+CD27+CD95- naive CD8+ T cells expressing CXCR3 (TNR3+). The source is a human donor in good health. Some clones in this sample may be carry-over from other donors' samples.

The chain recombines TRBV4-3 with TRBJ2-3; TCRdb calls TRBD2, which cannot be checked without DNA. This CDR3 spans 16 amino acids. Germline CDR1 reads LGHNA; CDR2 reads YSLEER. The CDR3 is CARSQGASGSTDTQYF.

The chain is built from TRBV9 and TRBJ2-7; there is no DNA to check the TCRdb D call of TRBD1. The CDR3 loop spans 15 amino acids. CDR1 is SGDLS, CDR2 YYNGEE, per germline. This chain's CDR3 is CASSYHPGPNYEQYF.

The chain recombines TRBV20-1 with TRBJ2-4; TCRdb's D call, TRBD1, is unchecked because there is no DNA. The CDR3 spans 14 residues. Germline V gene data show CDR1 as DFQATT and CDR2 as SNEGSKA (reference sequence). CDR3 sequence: CSASLGQGKNIQYF.

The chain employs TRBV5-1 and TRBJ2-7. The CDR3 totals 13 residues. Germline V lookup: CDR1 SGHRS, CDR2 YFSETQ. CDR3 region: CASSLSPNYEQYF.

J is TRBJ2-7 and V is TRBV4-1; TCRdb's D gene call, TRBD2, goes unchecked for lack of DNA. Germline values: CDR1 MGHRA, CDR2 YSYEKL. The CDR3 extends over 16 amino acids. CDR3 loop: CASSLVLGTSASREDF.

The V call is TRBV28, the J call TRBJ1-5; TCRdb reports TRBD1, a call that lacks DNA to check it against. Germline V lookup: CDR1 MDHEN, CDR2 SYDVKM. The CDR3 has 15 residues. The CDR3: CASSHRDRGHQPQHF.

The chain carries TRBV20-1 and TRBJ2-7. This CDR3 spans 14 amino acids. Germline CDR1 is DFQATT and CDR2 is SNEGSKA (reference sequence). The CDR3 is CSARGGGGSYEQYF.

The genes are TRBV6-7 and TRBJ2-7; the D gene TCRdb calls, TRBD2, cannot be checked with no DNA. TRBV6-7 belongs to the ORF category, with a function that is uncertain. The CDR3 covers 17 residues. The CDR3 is CASSYLYALAGVHEQYF.

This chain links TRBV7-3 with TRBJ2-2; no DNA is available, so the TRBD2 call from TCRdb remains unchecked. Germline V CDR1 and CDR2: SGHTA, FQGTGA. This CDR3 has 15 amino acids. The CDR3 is CASSPTNLDTGELFF.

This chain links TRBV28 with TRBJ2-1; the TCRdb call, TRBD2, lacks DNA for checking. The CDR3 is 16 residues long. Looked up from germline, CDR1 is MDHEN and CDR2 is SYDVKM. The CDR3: CASSRVSGGYYNEQFF.

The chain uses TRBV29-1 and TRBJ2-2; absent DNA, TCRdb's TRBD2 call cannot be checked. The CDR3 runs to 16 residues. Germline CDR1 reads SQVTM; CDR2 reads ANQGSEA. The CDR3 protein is CSVEDNSGRAGGELFF.

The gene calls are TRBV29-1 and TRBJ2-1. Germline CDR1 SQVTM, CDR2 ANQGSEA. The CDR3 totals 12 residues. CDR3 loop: CSVERSNNEQFF.

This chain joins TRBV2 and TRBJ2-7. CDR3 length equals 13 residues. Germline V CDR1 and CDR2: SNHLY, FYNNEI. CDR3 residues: CASSERTWYEQYF.

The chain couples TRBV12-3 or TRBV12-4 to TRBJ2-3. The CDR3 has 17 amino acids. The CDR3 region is CASSFKRVIPSTDTQYF.

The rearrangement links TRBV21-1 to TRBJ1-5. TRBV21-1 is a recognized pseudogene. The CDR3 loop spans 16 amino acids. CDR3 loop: CASSPTDHLSNQPQHF.

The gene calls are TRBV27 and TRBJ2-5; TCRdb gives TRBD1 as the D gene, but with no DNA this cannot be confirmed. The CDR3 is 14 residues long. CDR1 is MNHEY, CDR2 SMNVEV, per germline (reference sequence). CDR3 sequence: CASSLTGFKETQYF.

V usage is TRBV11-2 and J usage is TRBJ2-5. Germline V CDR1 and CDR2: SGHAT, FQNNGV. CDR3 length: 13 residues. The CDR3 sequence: CASSLAGWETQYF.

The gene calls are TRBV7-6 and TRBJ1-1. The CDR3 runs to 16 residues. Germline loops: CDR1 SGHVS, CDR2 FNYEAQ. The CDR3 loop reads CASSFQPSSLNTEAFF.

Here the CDR3 reads CATRDVGDEQYF. The genes are TRBV15 and TRBJ2-7; TCRdb lists TRBD1, though no DNA is available to test this call. The CDR3 totals 12 residues. The germline V gene encodes CDR1 LNHNV and CDR2 YYDKDF (reference sequence).

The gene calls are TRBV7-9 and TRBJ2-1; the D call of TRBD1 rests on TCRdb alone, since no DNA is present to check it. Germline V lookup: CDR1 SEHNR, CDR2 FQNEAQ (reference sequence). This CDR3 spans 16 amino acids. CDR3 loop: CASSPTGGASYNEQFF.

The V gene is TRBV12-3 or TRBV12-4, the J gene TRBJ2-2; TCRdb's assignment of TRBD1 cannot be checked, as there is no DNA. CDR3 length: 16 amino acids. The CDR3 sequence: CASRQDWGENTGELFF.

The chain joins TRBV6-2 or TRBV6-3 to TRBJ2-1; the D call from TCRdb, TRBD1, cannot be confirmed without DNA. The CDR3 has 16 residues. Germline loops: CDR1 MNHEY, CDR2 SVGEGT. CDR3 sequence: CASSGSGGISYNEQFF.

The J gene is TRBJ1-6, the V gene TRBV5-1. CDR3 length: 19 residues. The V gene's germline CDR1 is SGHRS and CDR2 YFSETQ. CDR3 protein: CASSLLLGRGNSYNSPLHF.

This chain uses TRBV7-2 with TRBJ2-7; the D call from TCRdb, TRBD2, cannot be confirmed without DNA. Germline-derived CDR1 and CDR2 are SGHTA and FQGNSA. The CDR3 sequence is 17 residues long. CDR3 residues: CASSSTSGGAARYEQYF. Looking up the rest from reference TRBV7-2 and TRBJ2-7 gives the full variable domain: GAGVSQSPSNKVTEKGKDVELRCDPISGHTALYWYRQSLGQGLEFLIYFQGNSAPDKSGLPSDRFSAERTGGSVSTLTIQRTQQEDSAVYLCASSSTSGGAARYEQYFGPGTRLTVT.

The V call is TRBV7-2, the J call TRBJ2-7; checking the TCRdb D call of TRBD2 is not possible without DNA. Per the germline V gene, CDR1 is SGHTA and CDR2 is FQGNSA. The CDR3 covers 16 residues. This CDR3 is CASSLVAGGPGYEQYF.

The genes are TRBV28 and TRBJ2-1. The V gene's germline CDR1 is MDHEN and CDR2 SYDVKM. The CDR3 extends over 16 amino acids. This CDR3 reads CASSLNTIGWSNEQFF.

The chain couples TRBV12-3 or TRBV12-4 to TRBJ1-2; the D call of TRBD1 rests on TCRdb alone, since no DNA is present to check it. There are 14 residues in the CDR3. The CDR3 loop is CASSLTGAGYGYTF.